This T cell receptor (beta chain) is drawn from a study of CD8+ T cells in alopecia areata. Treatment described: oral pan-JAK inhibitor, 5-10 mg twice daily. Sequencing used cDNA as its template, made by extracting RNA and reverse transcribing it. Sequencing was performed with immunoSEQ multiplex PCR; in TCRdb, only in-frame clones are kept and a portion is missing. The sample contains about 290,000 clones, 55% to 75% of which appear only once. Germline CDR1 reads SGHNT; CDR2 reads YYREEE (reference sequence). Trimming took 5 bases from V and 1 from J, leaving 15 bases between them. The CDR3 runs 15 residues.

The receptor was isolated from a human donor with alopecia areata. The rearrangement uses TRBV5-4 and TRBJ2-5; D perhaps matches TRBD1 (6 bases). The sample consisted of CD4+ T cells sorted from blood, taken at week 24, from a patient treated with tofacitinib. The CDR3 is CASRRQDRSQETQYF. As DNA, the CDR3 is TGTGCCAGCAGGAGACAAGACAGGTCCCAAGAGACCCAGTACTTC.